This entry features one T cell receptor (beta chain) sequence. What it binds is unknown. This specimen belongs to a study of T cell responses to AZD1222 COVID-19 vaccine. Libraries were prepared by immunoSEQ multiplex PCR; TCRdb keeps only in-frame clonotypes and omits some of them. The data contain around 140,000 clones, around nine tenths of them singletons. Regarding the study as a whole: Only a handful of people who got AZD1222 tested seropositive at baseline. A reported finding is that nearly half of spike-specific TCRs target unmutated variant regions. Most donors were white British and more were female, and clonal diversity was possibly underestimated. In all cases, repertoires were sampled only after the peak T cell response.

The receptor comes from an adult who received the AZD1222 COVID-19 vaccine. The input for sequencing was peripheral blood, taken 28 days after the second AZD1222 dose.

CDR3 amino acids: CASSDSSGSSYEQYF. The CDR3 nucleotides read TGTGCCAGCAGTGACTCTAGCGGGAGCTCCTACGAGCAGTACTTC. The genes are TRBV6-4 and TRBJ2-7, with 9 bases identical to TRBD2. Trimming removed 0 bases from V and 0 bases from J; junction bases left unmatched: 0. The CDR3 extends over 15 amino acids. Per germline, CDR1 MRHNA and CDR2 SNTAGT.